Following are 28 T cell receptor beta chains from one sample sequenced in a study of cytomegalovirus exposure and HLA in healthy donors. PCR amplification relied on 60 Vbeta primers (plus 13 Jbeta primers). Data came from immunoSEQ multiplex PCR; TCRdb stores just in-frame clones and leaves some out. The repertoire holds fewer than 110,000 clones, with around 72% as singletons. The sequenced sample consisted of PBMCs. The source of these receptors is a woman in her thirties or forties in good health and CMV-seropositive.

This clone was seen once. The rearrangement joins TRBV4-3 to TRBJ2-5; 11 bases map to TRBD2. After removal of 1 base from V and 1 base from J, the junction contained 2 bases not matched to a gene. The CDR3 sequence is 16 residues long. Germline assignment: CDR1 LGHNA and CDR2 YSLEER. CDR3 sequence (DNA): TGCGCCAGCAGCCAAGGGACTAGCGGGTTCCAAGAGACCCAGTACTTC. Encoded protein: CASSQGTSGFQETQYF.

The rearrangement joins TRBV19 to TRBJ1-1, with 7 positions matching TRBD1. CDR1 and CDR2 (germline): LNHDA, SQIVND (reference sequence). This CDR3 spans 14 amino acids. V gave up 1 base and J gave up 9 bases; unmatched junction bases: 8. CDR3 DNA: TGTGCCAGTAGTATAGGTAGTTCGGGACAGAAAGCTTTCTTT. The encoded protein is CASSIGSSGQKAFF.

This sequence joins TRBV28 and TRBJ1-5; no clear D. CDR1 is MDHEN, CDR2 SYDVKM, per germline. The CDR3 covers 13 residues. Trimming pared 1 base from V and 4 bases from J, leaving 5 bases between. Here the CDR3 reads CASSLYLNQPQHF. The CDR3 nucleotides are TGTGCCAGCAGTTTATACCTAAATCAGCCCCAGCATTTT.

This chain uses TRBV30 with TRBJ1-6; a possible D gene is TRBD1 (5 bases). The CDR3 has 14 amino acids. CDR1 GTSNPN and CDR2 SVGIG come from the germline V gene (reference sequence). V lost 0 bases and J 12 bases, leaving 15 bases between the germline ends. CDR3 nucleotide sequence: TGTGCCTGGAGTGTACCGGGGCCGGGGGTACCCCTCCACTTT. Encoded protein: CAWSVPGPGVPLHF.

V gene TRBV19 combines with J gene TRBJ1-1, with a possible D match to TRBD1 (6 bases). The length of the CDR3 is 17 residues. The V and J ends lost 6 bases and 5 bases respectively, with 25 bases between them. Looked up from germline, CDR1 is LNHDA and CDR2 is SQIVND (reference sequence). The CDR3 region has the DNA TGTGCCAGTAGGGGGGGGCCCTCCGGGAACTTTATGACTGAAGCTTTCTTT. Protein: CASRGGPSGNFMTEAFF.

The V and J genes are TRBV7-9 and TRBJ1-6, with 12 bases identical to TRBD1. CDR1 is SEHNR, CDR2 FQNEAQ, per germline (reference sequence). Unmatched junction bases numbered 2, after V lost 5 bases and J lost 9 bases. CDR3 length: 14 residues. The DNA for the CDR3 is TGTGCCAGCAGCCGGGGACAGGGGGCTTCACCCCTCCACTTT. Its protein is CASSRGQGASPLHF.

There are a few counts of this clone. V is TRBV4-3 and J is TRBJ2-7; TRBD2 might be the D (5 bases). This CDR3 spans 13 amino acids. CDR1 is LGHNA, CDR2 YSLEER, per germline. Trimming took 0 bases from V and 10 from J, leaving 13 bases between them. Here the CDR3 DNA reads TGCGCCAGCAGCCAAGATTGGTCGGGGAGACAGTACTTC. The encoded protein is CASSQDWSGRQYF.

The V call is TRBV6-5, the J call TRBJ2-7, with 7 bases lining up with TRBD1. In germline, CDR1 is MNHEY, CDR2 SVGAGI. This CDR3 region has 14 residues. Trimming at V came to 2 bases and at J to 2 bases, leaving 3 bases not matched to a gene. Here the CDR3 DNA reads TGTGCCAGCAGTTACACGACAGGGCCCTACGAGCAGTACTTC. It specifies CASSYTTGPYEQYF.

This sequence joins TRBV6-1 and TRBJ1-1; D ambiguous. There are 13 residues in the CDR3. The V and J ends lost 7 bases and 1 base respectively, with 10 bases between them. Germline CDR1 and CDR2: MNHNS and SASEGT. CDR3 sequence (DNA): TGTGCCAGCACCGAGGGCGGGAACACTGAAGCTTTCTTT. Protein: CASTEGGNTEAFF.

DNA for the CDR3: TGTGCCAGCCTGGCCGACAGGGGAGAATCACCCCTCCACTTT. It specifies CASLADRGESPLHF. This sequence joins TRBV21-1 and TRBJ1-6; no DNA check was done on the table's D call, TRBD1. TRBV21-1 is assigned pseudogene status. CDR3 length: 14 amino acids.

Remarks on this clone: This specimen includes other DNA sequences encoding the same CDR3. This sequence joins TRBV21-1 and TRBJ1-6. TRBV21-1 counts as a pseudogene. CDR3 length: 17 amino acids. CDR3 amino acids: CASTGVGAPKANSPLHF. Here the CDR3 DNA reads TGTGCCAGCACGGGGGTCGGGGCCCCGAAAGCAAATTCACCCCTCCACTTT.

This chain joins TRBV4-3 and TRBJ2-5; the D is unclear. Germline V gives CDR1 LGHNA, CDR2 YSLEER. The CDR3 sequence is 14 residues long. Trimming took off 0 bases at V and 1 base at J, with 6 bases between the two ends. The DNA of the CDR3 is TGCGCCAGCAGCCAAGATTTGCGCCAAGAGACCCAGTACTTC. It is translated as CASSQDLRQETQYF.

This clone was seen a handful of times. This chain links TRBV10-3 with TRBJ1-1; D ambiguous. V lost 0 bases and J 0 bases, leaving 11 bases between the germline ends. Germline V gives CDR1 ENHRY, CDR2 SYGVKD. This CDR3 spans 16 amino acids. The CDR3 reads CAISESGFGLNTEAFF. The CDR3 DNA follows: TGTGCCATCAGTGAGTCTGGCTTTGGCCTGAACACTGAAGCTTTCTTT.

The J gene is TRBJ2-2, the V gene TRBV25-1, with 9 bases matching TRBD1. The CDR3 runs to 15 residues. With V trimmed by 7 bases and J by 3 bases, 6 bases remained unmatched. CDR1 is MGHDK, CDR2 SYGVNS, per germline. As DNA, the CDR3 is TGTGCCAGCACCCCGGGACAGGGCTACACCGGGGAGCTGTTTTTT. This gives the protein CASTPGQGYTGELFF.

This chain links TRBV5-1 with TRBJ2-4, with 9 bases fitting TRBD1. This CDR3 contains 12 residues. Trimming cost V 4 bases and J 8 bases; bases outside gene matches: 1. Per the germline V gene, CDR1 is SGHRS and CDR2 is YFSETQ. The CDR3, as DNA: TGCGCCAGCAGCGACAGGGGGTACATTCAGTACTTC. It translates to CASSDRGYIQYF. The entire variable domain, with the rest obtained from reference TRBV5-1 and TRBJ2-4, is as follows: KAGVTQTPRYLIKTRGQQVTLSCSPISGHRSVSWYQQTPGQGLQFLFEYFSETQRNKGNFPGRFSGRQFSNSRSEMNVSTLELGDSALYLCASSDRGYIQYFGAGTRLSVL.

The rearrangement joins TRBV30 to TRBJ2-5; 9 nucleotides match TRBD1. TRBJ2-7 matches the DNA end more closely, so the J call is doubtful. This CDR3 has 13 residues. Germline values: CDR1 GTSNPN, CDR2 SVGIG (reference sequence). The CDR3 sequence is CAWGGDRVYEQYF. Written as DNA, the CDR3 is TGTGCCTGGGGAGGGGACAGGGTCTACGAGCAGTACTTC.

V is TRBV14 and J is TRBJ1-2; 7 bases are shared with TRBD1. CDR3 length equals 15 residues. The ends lost 4 bases at V and 5 bases at J; junction bases unmatched: 10. Germline V gene lookup returns CDR1 SGHDN and CDR2 FVKESK. The CDR3 protein is CASSRQGNPWYGYTF. CDR3 sequence (DNA): TGTGCCAGCAGCCGACAGGGTAACCCGTGGTATGGCTACACCTTC.

This chain links TRBV6-5 with TRBJ2-2; the D gene is possibly TRBD1 (6 bases). Germline V gene sequence: CDR1 MNHEY, CDR2 SVGAGI. V lost 4 bases and J lost 4, with 13 bases in between. The CDR3 spans 15 residues. The CDR3 is CASSFMAGVTGELFF. CDR3 DNA sequence: TGTGCCAGCAGTTTTATGGCAGGGGTCACCGGGGAGCTGTTTTTT.

Concerning this clone: At one end, the junction sequence differs from germline, possibly due to a read error. The V and J genes are TRBV7-7 and TRBJ2-3; a possible D gene is TRBD1 (6 bases). Germline V gives CDR1 SSHAT, CDR2 FNYEAQ (reference sequence). The CDR3 totals 19 residues. The CDR3 DNA follows: TGTGCTAGCAGCCGCACCCCTCTGCTCCAGGGACACATCACAGATACGCAGTATTTT. Amino acids: CASSRTPLLQGHITDTQYF.

This sequence joins TRBV28 and TRBJ1-1; 12 bases align to TRBD1. V lost 5 bases, J lost 11 bases, and 9 bases stayed unmatched. Germline V gene data show CDR1 as MDHEN and CDR2 as SYDVKM. This CDR3 spans 14 amino acids. The CDR3 loop reads CASSPLPGQGAAFF. The CDR3 DNA reads as TGTGCCAGCAGTCCGCTTCCGGGACAGGGGGCGGCTTTCTTT.

Only a few counts were recorded for this clone. The rearrangement joins TRBV19 to TRBJ1-5; D unresolved. The ends were cut back, 0 bases at V and 6 bases at J, with 6 bases in the middle. The CDR3 loop spans 13 amino acids. Looked up from germline, CDR1 is LNHDA and CDR2 is SQIVND (reference sequence). As DNA, the CDR3 is TGTGCCAGTAGTATAGAGGGGAGTCAGCCCCAGCATTTT. Translated: CASSIEGSQPQHF.

This chain joins TRBV5-1 and TRBJ2-7, with 9 bases lining up with TRBD1. The CDR3 loop spans 17 amino acids. The germline CDR1 and CDR2 sequences are SGHRS and YFSETQ. The V gene end was trimmed by 1 base and the J gene end by 5 bases; junction bases not matched to a gene: 13. The CDR3 loop reads CASSLSPLTGGANEQYF. DNA for the CDR3: TGCGCCAGCAGCTTGTCCCCCTTAACAGGGGGCGCGAACGAGCAGTACTTC.

V is TRBV27 and J is TRBJ1-6; no firm D call. The germline V gene encodes CDR1 MNHEY and CDR2 SMNVEV (reference sequence). The CDR3 extends over 13 amino acids. Trimming took off 5 bases at V and 9 bases at J, with 11 bases between the two ends. CDR3 protein: CASSLLHSSPLHF. In nucleotides, the CDR3 is TGTGCCAGCAGTCTCCTACACAGTTCACCCCTCCACTTT.

J is TRBJ1-4 and V is TRBV18; tentatively, D is TRBD1 (5 bases). The length of the CDR3 is 15 residues. Looked up from germline, CDR1 is KGHSH and CDR2 is LQKENI. V gave up 1 base and J gave up 8 bases, with 14 bases separating them. CDR3 sequence reads: CASSPRGSSGEKLFF. CDR3 in DNA: TGTGCCAGCTCACCACGGGGCTCAAGCGGGGAAAAACTGTTTTTT.

V and J are TRBV10-3 and TRBJ1-2; TRBD1 matches at 8 bases. The V and J ends lost 2 bases and 2 bases, in that order; junction bases with no gene match: 7. The germline gives CDR1 ENHRY, CDR2 SYGVKD. The CDR3 spans 16 residues. The CDR3 is CAISEPRDRWNYGYTF. CDR3 nucleotide sequence: TGTGCCATCAGTGAGCCGAGGGACAGGTGGAACTATGGCTACACCTTC.

V usage is TRBV5-1 and J usage is TRBJ2-1; TRBD2 aligns across 7 bases. CDR3 length equals 16 residues. The V and J ends lost 4 bases and 0 bases, in that order; junction bases with no gene match: 7. Germline CDR1 is SGHRS and CDR2 is YFSETQ. CDR3 region: CASSPPGGSSYNEQFF. Here the CDR3 DNA reads TGCGCCAGCAGCCCCCCCGGCGGGAGCTCCTACAATGAGCAGTTCTTC. Complete variable domain (other parts from reference TRBV5-1 and TRBJ2-1): KAGVTQTPRYLIKTRGQQVTLSCSPISGHRSVSWYQQTPGQGLQFLFEYFSETQRNKGNFPGRFSGRQFSNSRSEMNVSTLELGDSALYLCASSPPGGSSYNEQFFGPGTRLTVL.

The genes are TRBV5-6 and TRBJ2-5; 7 bases map to TRBD1. The V gene end was trimmed by 4 bases and the J gene end by 2 bases; junction bases not matched to a gene: 14. The CDR3 extends over 17 amino acids. Germline V gives CDR1 SGHDT, CDR2 YYEEEE. The CDR3 protein is CASSPQTTGRWQETQYF. In DNA, the CDR3 is TGTGCCAGCAGCCCCCAGACGACAGGGCGTTGGCAAGAGACCCAGTACTTC.

The chain couples TRBV11-2 to TRBJ2-3; 8 bases match TRBD1. V lost 7 bases, J lost 3 bases, and 6 bases stayed unmatched. The CDR3 is 14 amino acids. The germline CDR1 and CDR2 sequences are SGHAT and FQNNGV. The CDR3 region is CASTPGQVTDTQYF. CDR3 nucleotides: TGTGCCAGCACCCCGGGACAGGTGACAGATACGCAGTATTTT. The full variable domain, in which reference TRBV11-2 and TRBJ2-3 provide the parts outside the CDR3, is EAGVAQSPRYKIIEKRQSVAFWCNPISGHATLYWYQQILGQGPKLLIQFQNNGVVDDSQLPKDRFSAERLKGVDSTLKIQPAKLEDSAVYLCASTPGQVTDTQYFGPGTRLTVL.